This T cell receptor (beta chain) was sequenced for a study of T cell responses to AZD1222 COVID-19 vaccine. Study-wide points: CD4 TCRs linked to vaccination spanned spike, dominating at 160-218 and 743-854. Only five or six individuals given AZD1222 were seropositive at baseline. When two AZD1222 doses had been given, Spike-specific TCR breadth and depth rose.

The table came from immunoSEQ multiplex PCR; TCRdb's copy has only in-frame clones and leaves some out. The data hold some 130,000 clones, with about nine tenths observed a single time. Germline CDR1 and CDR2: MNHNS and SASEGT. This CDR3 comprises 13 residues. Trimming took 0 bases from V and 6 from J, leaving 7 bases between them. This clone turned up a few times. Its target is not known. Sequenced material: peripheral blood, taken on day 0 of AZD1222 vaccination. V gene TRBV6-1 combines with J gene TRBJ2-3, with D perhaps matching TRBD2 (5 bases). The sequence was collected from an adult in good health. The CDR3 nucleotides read TGTGCCAGCAGTGAAGCTTGGAGGGATACGCAGTATTTT. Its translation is CASSEAWRDTQYF.